This T cell receptor beta chain emerged from a study of blood T cells in healthy people across ages. Findings and caveats of the study: The study found TCR beta diversity correlated strongly with naive T cell percentage.

This clonotype is categorized as medium-sized (0.01 to 0.1%). Its antigen is unknown. V lost 2 bases and J lost 2, with 0 bases in between. The CDR3 runs 11 residues. Primed by a sample-barcoded 5' primer and a J-beta primer mix, a second PCR proceeded for roughly 7 to 12 cycles. A template-switch adaptor that had 12 random nucleotides put a tag on each cDNA molecule. TCRdb re-analysed the 5' RACE reads in MiXCR, keeping a single row per CDR3 protein. The repertoire has over 700,000 distinct CDR3 sequences, 25% of them found once; the top ten carry just under 9.5%. These same data were also listed under a study on T cells of mothers and their children. That paper notes: Persisting microchimeric T cell clones went undetected.

The chain combines TRBV12-3 or TRBV12-4 with TRBJ2-5; no clear D. This clonotype was obtained from a boy between 10 and 17 years old in good health. Input material: blood. The CDR3 DNA follows: TGTGCCAGCAGTTTACAAGAGACCCAGTACTTC. Protein: CASSLQETQYF.